These T cell receptor beta chains were read from a single sample in a study of blood T cell repertoires in COVID-19. Using immunoSEQ multiplex PCR, the repertoire was profiled, and TCRdb retains in-frame clones only, with some absent. The table lists about 310,000 clones, 85% of them singletons. Sequencing was carried out using PBMCs or T cells enriched from blood (not recorded which). Source of these receptors: a woman in her twenties or thirties who had been exposed to COVID-19. Each CDR3 is given without its conserved first and last residue.

j_call v_call cdr3_aa
TRBJ2-2 TRBV9 ASSVGSDTGELF
TRBJ2-7 TRBV5-5 ASSDEPGQGFEQY
TRBJ2-5 TRBV20-1 SARQGETQY
TRBJ1-6 TRBV7-2 ASSSEQGGFSPLH
TRBJ2-5 TRBV5-6 ASSRRGRPTSGPLETQY
TRBJ2-1 TRBV5-6 ASSLAGGPSDEQF
TRBJ1-6 TRBV7-9 ASSAREPPIDPPLH
TRBJ1-6 TRBV6-5 ASRPRQGNSPLH
TRBJ1-2 TRBV4-2 ASSQDRDKNYGYT
TRBJ1-6 TRBV27 ASAWLQMGASPLH
TRBJ2-3 TRBV28 ASKTSGGHTDTQY
TRBJ1-3 TRBV18 ASSSDIGNTIY
TRBJ1-4 TRBV9 ASSLTIGPTNEKLF
TRBJ1-1 TRBV30 AWSNMNTEAF
TRBJ2-3 TRBV6-2/TRBV6-3 ASSYSLTSDTQY
TRBJ1-1 TRBV7-2 ASSQQGYTEAF
TRBJ2-3 TRBV7-3 ASSYQRGATDTQY
TRBJ1-6 TRBV19 ASSIDIGSRSPLH
TRBJ2-1 TRBV7-9 ASSLPVPHNEQF
TRBJ1-2 TRBV5-6 ASSYAGTGGNYGYT
TRBJ1-6 TRBV3-1/TRBV3-2 ASSQVQGAGAPLH
TRBJ1-5 TRBV19 ASIGRGGSNQPQH
TRBJ1-1 TRBV30 AWSVGQGNTEAF
TRBJ1-4 TRBV2 ASSLTQGVNEKLF
TRBJ2-5 TRBV5-1 ASSLGQAKETQY
TRBJ2-7 TRBV27 ASRHRQGNHEQY
TRBJ2-7 TRBV6-2/TRBV6-3 ASSYLPGGYEQY
TRBJ2-7 TRBV4-1 ASSQELAGDVSYEQY
TRBJ1-5 TRBV28 AIRGSGSNQPQH
TRBJ2-3 TRBV28 ATIRLAGEITDTQY
TRBJ2-7 TRBV28 ASSVAWDRGEDEQY
TRBJ1-2 TRBV27 ASSLFGTTLAYGYT
TRBJ2-1 TRBV24-1 ATSELTGAYNEQF
TRBJ2-5 TRBV6-5 ASSYLATGSKETQY
TRBJ2-1 TRBV5-1 ASSPRTGQDEQF
TRBJ2-1 TRBV6-1 ASSELRGTAYNEQF
TRBJ1-4 TRBV28 ASSLGGWEKLF
TRBJ1-2 TRBV30 AWNPQTGFGYT
TRBJ1-2 TRBV28 ASGSQGRGYT
TRBJ2-5 TRBV9 ASSPPPRVAGGTETQY
TRBJ2-1 TRBV6-5 ASRGSGPGEQF
TRBJ1-5 TRBV7-8 ASSLAMGGDSNQPQH
TRBJ2-5 TRBV5-1 ASSLYGGGSRETQY
TRBJ1-1 TRBV5-1 ASSLVSQLNTEAF
TRBJ1-5 TRBV15 ATSRDRVDQPQH
TRBJ2-2 TRBV12-5 ASGLVRVGVGDTGELF
TRBJ2-7 TRBV5-4 ASKGNRGEQY
TRBJ1-6 TRBV19 ASRIAQVPQGLPLH
TRBJ1-6 TRBV28 ASSQGQGRSPLH
TRBJ2-1 TRBV9 ASSVGWAMAGVYNEQF